The clone carrying this TCR beta chain was found many times. These data originate in a study of glioma-infiltrating T cells. The iRepertoire nested amplicon-rescue multiplex PCR amplified TCR alpha and beta CDR3s from RNA. TCRdb re-analysed the multiplex PCR reads in MiXCR, keeping a single row per CDR3 protein. This table has about 130,000 distinct CDR3 sequences, roughly a quarter appearing once. Trimming took off 0 bases at V and 0 bases at J, with 15 bases between the two ends. The CDR3 runs to 18 residues. The germline V gene encodes CDR1 MNHNY and CDR2 SVGAGI (reference sequence). This TCR came from a human donor with low-grade glioma or glioblastoma, undergoing nonglioma brain surgery, or in good health (not recorded which). The V call is TRBV6-6, the J call TRBJ1-3; no definite D call. Sequencing was performed on glioma tissue, nonneoplastic brain tissue, or PBMCs (not recorded which). CDR3 region: CASSYSMRPGSSGNTIYF. CDR3 in DNA: TGTGCCAGCAGTTACTCGATGCGACCGGGAAGCTCTGGAAACACCATATATTTT.